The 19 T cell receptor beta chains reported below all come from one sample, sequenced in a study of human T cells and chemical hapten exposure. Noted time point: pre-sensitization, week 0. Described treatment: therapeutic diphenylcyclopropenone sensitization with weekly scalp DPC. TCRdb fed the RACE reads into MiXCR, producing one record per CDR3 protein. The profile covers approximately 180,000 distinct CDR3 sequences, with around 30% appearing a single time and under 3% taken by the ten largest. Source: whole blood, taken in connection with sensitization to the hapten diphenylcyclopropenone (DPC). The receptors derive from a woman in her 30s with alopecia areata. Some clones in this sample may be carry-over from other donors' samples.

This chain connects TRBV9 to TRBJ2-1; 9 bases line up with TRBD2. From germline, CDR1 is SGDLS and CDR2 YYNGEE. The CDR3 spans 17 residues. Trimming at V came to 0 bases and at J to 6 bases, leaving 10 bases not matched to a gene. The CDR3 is CASSVEMRTSAANEQFF. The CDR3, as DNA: TGTGCCAGCAGCGTAGAGATGCGGACTAGCGCGGCCAATGAGCAGTTCTTC.

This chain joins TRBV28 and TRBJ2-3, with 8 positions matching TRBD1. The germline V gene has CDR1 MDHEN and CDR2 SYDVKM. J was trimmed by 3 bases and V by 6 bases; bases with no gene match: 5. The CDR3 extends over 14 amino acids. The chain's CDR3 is CASRKNRGTDTQYF. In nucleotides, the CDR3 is TGTGCCAGCAGAAAGAACAGGGGGACAGATACGCAGTATTTT. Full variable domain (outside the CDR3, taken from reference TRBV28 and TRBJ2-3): DVKVTQSSRYLVKRTGEKVFLECVQDMDHENMFWYRQDPGLGLRLIYFSYDVKMKEKGDIPEGYSVSREKKERFSLILESASTNQTSMYLCASRKNRGTDTQYFGPGTRLTVL.

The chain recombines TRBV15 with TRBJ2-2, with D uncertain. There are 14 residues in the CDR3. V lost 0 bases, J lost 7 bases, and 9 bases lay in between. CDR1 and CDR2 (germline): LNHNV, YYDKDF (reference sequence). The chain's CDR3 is CATSRDHLHGELFF. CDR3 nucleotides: TGTGCCACCAGCAGAGATCATCTCCACGGGGAGCTGTTTTTT.

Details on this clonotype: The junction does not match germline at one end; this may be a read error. The CDR3 DNA reads as TGTGTCAGCAGTAAAGGGGGAGGAAAAGAGACCCAGTACTTC. Residues: CVSSKGGGKETQYF. The J gene is TRBJ2-5, the V gene TRBV28; D tentatively fits TRBD1 or TRBD2 (6 bases each). Germline V gene sequence: CDR1 MDHEN, CDR2 SYDVKM. The CDR3 contains 14 residues.

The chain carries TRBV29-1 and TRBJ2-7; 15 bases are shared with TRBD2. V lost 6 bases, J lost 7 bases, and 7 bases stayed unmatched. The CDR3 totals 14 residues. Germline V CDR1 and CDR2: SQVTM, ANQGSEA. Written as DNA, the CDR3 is TGCAGCGTGAGGACTAGCGGGAGGGCCGAGGAGCAGTACTTC. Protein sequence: CSVRTSGRAEEQYF.

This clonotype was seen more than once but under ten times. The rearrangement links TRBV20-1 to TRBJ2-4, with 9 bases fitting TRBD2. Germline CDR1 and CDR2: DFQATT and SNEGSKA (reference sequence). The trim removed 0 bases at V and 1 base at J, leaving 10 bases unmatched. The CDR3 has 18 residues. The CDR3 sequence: CSARDPVGGRAAKNIQYF. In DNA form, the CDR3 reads TGCAGTGCTAGAGATCCGGTCGGCGGGAGGGCCGCCAAAAACATTCAGTACTTC.

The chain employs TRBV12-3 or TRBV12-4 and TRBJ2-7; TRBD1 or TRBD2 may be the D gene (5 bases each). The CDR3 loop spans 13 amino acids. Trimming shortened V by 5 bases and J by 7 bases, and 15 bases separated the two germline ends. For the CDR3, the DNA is TGTGCCAGCAGTACCGGGACCCCAAGGGAGCAGTACTTC. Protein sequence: CASSTGTPREQYF.

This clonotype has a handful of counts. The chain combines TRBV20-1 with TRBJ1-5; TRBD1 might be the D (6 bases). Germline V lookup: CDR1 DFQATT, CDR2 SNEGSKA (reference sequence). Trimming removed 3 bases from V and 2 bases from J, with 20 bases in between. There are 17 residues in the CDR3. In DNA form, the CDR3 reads TGCAGTGCTAGCCAACCCAGGGGAATCGGGCGCAATCAGCCCCAGCATTTT. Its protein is CSASQPRGIGRNQPQHF.

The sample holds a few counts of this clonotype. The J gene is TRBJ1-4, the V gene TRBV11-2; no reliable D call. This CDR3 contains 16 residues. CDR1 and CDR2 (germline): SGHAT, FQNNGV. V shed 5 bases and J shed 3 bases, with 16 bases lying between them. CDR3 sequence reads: CASSPSSTRANEKLFF. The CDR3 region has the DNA TGTGCCAGCAGCCCCTCATCGACAAGGGCTAATGAAAAACTGTTTTTT.

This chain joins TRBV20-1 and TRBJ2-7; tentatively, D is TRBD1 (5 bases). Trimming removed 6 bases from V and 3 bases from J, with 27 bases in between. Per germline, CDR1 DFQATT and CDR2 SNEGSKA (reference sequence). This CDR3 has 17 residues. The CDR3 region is CSAREGAGQWSVYEQYF. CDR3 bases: TGCAGTGCCCGAGAAGGGGCAGGGCAATGGTCTGTCTACGAGCAGTACTTC.

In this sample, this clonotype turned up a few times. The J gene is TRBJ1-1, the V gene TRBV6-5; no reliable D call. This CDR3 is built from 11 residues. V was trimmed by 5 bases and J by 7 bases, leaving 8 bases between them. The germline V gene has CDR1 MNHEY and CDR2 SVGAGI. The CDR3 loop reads CASSGVGEAFF. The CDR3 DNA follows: TGTGCCAGCAGTGGGGTCGGTGAAGCTTTCTTT.

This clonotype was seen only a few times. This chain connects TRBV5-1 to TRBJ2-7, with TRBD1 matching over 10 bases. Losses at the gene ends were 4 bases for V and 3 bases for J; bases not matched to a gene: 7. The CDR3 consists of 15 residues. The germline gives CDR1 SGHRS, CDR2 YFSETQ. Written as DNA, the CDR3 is TGCGCCAGCAGCCCACGACAGGGGGCGGGCTACGAGCAGTACTTC. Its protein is CASSPRQGAGYEQYF. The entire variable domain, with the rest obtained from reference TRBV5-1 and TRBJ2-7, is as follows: KAGVTQTPRYLIKTRGQQVTLSCSPISGHRSVSWYQQTPGQGLQFLFEYFSETQRNKGNFPGRFSGRQFSNSRSEMNVSTLELGDSALYLCASSPRQGAGYEQYFGPGTRLTVT.

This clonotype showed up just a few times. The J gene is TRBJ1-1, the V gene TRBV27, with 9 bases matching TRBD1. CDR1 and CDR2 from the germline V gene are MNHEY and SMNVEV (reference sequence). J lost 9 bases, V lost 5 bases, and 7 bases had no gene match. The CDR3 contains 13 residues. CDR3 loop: CASSTLTGGKAFF. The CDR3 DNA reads TGTGCCAGCAGTACACTCACAGGGGGCAAAGCTTTCTTT.

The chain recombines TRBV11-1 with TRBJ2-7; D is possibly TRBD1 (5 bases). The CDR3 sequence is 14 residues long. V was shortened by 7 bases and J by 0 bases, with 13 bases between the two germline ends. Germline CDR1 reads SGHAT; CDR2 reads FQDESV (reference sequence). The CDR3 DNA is TGTGCCAGCACCTTGGGGCAGAACTCCTACGAGCAGTACTTC. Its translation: CASTLGQNSYEQYF.

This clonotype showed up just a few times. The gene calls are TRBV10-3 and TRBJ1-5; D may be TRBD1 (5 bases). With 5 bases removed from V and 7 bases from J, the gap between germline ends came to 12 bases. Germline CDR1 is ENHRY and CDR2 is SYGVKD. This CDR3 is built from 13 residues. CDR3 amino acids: CAISRGAGQPQHF. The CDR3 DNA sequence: TGTGCCATCAGTCGTGGGGCAGGGCAGCCCCAGCATTTT.

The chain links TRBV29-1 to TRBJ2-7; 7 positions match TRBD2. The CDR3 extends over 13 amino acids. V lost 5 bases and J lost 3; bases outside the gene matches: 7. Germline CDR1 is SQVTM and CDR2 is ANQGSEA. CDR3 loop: CSVRLGGSYEQYF. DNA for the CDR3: TGCAGCGTTAGGTTGGGCGGGAGCTACGAGCAGTACTTC.

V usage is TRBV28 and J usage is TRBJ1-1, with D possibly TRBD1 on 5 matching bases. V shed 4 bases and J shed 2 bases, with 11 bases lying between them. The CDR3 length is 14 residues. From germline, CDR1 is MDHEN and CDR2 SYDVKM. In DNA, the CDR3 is TGTGCCAGCAGTTCGAGGGGCGTCAACACTGAAGCTTTCTTT. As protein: CASSSRGVNTEAFF.

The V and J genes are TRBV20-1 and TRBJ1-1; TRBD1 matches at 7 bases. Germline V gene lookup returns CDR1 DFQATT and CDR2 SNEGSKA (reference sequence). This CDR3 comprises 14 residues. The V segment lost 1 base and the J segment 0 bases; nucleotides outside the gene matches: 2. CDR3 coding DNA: TGCAGTGCTAGAGTCAGGGGGATGAACACTGAAGCTTTCTTT. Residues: CSARVRGMNTEAFF.

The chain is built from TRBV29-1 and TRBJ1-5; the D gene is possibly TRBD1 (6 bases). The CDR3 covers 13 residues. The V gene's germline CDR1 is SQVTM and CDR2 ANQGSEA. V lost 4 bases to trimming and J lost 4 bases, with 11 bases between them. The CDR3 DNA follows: TGCAGCGTTGGAGCGGGGGCAAATCAGCCCCAGCATTTT. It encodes CSVGAGANQPQHF.